This TCR beta chain was identified in a study of T cell repertoires in cytomegalovirus infection. Across the whole study: Carrying CMV and the relevant HLA type showed in public TCR beta signatures.

One entry per CDR3 protein, called by TCRdb with MiXCR from the reads. The data show under 850,000 distinct CDR3 sequences, 33% seen once. Regarding this clonotype: Its specificity is unknown.

The receptor's source is a human donor in good health (CMV status not recorded). Some clones in this sample may be carry-over from other donors' samples. The specimen comprised cultured PBMCs, sampled from culture after CMV antigen stimulation.

CDR3 sequence (DNA): TGTGCCAGCAGTACCGCCAGGTATAGCAATCAGCCCCAGCATTTT. This codes for CASSTARYSNQPQHF. The genes are TRBV28 and TRBJ1-5; no firm D call. The CDR3 has 15 amino acids. With 5 bases removed from V and 0 bases from J, the gap between germline ends came to 11 bases. Germline loops: CDR1 MDHEN, CDR2 SYDVKM.